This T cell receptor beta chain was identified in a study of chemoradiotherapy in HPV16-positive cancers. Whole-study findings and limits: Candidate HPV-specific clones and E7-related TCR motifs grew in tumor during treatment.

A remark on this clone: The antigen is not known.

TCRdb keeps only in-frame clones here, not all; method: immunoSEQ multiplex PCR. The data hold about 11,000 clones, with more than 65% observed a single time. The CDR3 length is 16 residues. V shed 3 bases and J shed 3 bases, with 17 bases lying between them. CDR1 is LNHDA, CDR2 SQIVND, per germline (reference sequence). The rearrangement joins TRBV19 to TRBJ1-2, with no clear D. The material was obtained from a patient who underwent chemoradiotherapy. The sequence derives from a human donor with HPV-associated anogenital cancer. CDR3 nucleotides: TGTGCCAGTAGTATTCCCTTTGGGATCGGGTACTATGGCTACACCTTC. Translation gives CASSIPFGIGYYGYTF. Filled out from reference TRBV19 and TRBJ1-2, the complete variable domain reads DGGITQSPKYLFRKEGQNVTLSCEQNLNHDAMYWYRQDPGQGLRLIYYSQIVNDFQKGDIAEGYSVSREKKESFPLTVTSAQKNPTAFYLCASSIPFGIGYYGYTFGSGTRLTVV.